This is a list of T cell receptor beta chains from one sample in a study of regulatory T cells in long-lasting Graves disease. TCRdb re-called the multiplex PCR reads with MiXCR, one entry per CDR3 protein. The repertoire holds 350,000 to 450,000 distinct CDR3 sequences, 20% to 25% seen once, with roughly 20% in the top ten. The material was peripheral blood mononuclear cells (PBMCs), obtained when the disease was refractory, from a patient treated with antithyroid drugs. The origin of the receptors is a female donor with Graves disease. Both conserved end residues are part of each CDR3. The D gene is left open where the match is weak. Size tells how often a clone was seen (once, few, many) or the class of an expanded clone, and some rows leave it out.

TGCAGTGCCCGAGGATTCTCTGGAAACACCATATATTTT | CSARGFSGNTIYF | NA | NA | TRBJ1-3 | TRBV20-1
TGTGCCAGCAGTGCGGGCAGGGGGTACGGGATCTATGGCTACACCTTC | CASSAGRGYGIYGYTF | TRBD1 | many | TRBJ1-2 | TRBV2
TGTGCCAGCAGCCAAGTTGGGGGGTACGAGCAGTACTTC | CASSQVGGYEQYF | NA | NA | TRBJ2-7 | TRBV3-1
TGTGCCAGCAGTCCCGCGGGTGCCCGGGCCGGGGAGCTGTTTTTT | CASSPAGARAGELFF | NA | NA | TRBJ2-2 | TRBV28
TGTGCCAGCACCTCATCCGGGACTAGTCGGAGTGAGCAGTTCTTC | CASTSSGTSRSEQFF | TRBD2 | NA | TRBJ2-1 | TRBV12-3/TRBV12-4
TGCAGTGCCCACGAGCCGGACAGGGGGCCCTATGGCTACACCTTC | CSAHEPDRGPYGYTF | TRBD1 | NA | TRBJ1-2 | TRBV20-1
TGCAGTGCTAGAGATCCAGGGAAACTGGGCTATGGCTACACCTTC | CSARDPGKLGYGYTF | NA | many | TRBJ1-2 | TRBV20-1
TGTGCCTGGAGTGTATACAGGACCTATGGCTACACCTTC | CAWSVYRTYGYTF | NA | many | TRBJ1-2 | TRBV30
TGCAGCGTTCAAGGACAGGGCTCTGGAAACACCATATATTTT | CSVQGQGSGNTIYF | TRBD1 | few | TRBJ1-3 | TRBV29-1
TGTGCCAGCAGCCAAGATTTAGCCGGGGAGCTGTTTTTT | CASSQDLAGELFF | NA | NA | TRBJ2-2 | TRBV14
TGTGCCAGCAGTTACTCGCCAGGGACCGTCAATCAGCCCCAGCATTTT | CASSYSPGTVNQPQHF | NA | few | TRBJ1-5 | TRBV6-5
TGTGCCAGCAGTTTACGGCAAGGGGGCTTCTATGGCTACACCTTC | CASSLRQGGFYGYTF | TRBD1 | many | TRBJ1-2 | TRBV28
TGTGCCAGCAGCCAATCCACCTACGAGCAGTACTTC | CASSQSTYEQYF | NA | many | TRBJ2-7 | TRBV3-1
TGTGCCAGCATCCGAGCGGACCCCTACGAGCAGTACTTC | CASIRADPYEQYF | NA | many | TRBJ2-7 | TRBV28
TGTGCCAGCAGTCCACCGGGACAGAGCCAAGAGACCCAGTACTTC | CASSPPGQSQETQYF | TRBD1 | many | TRBJ2-5 | TRBV27
TGTGCCATCAGTGATTCGGTTCTCCAAGAGACCCAGTACTTC | CAISDSVLQETQYF | NA | many | TRBJ2-5 | TRBV10-3
TGCAGTGCTAGAGATCGACAGGGGATCTACGAGCAGTACTTC | CSARDRQGIYEQYF | TRBD1 | NA | TRBJ2-7 | TRBV20-1
TGTGCCAGCAGCATCTTACAGGGGGCAGTCGAAAAACTGTTTTTT | CASSILQGAVEKLFF | TRBD1 | NA | TRBJ1-4 | TRBV7-9
TGTGCCAGCAGGATCGGGGGGGGACAAGAGACCCAGTACTTC | CASRIGGGQETQYF | TRBD2 | many | TRBJ2-5 | TRBV12-3/TRBV12-4
TGTGCCAGCAGTGAACCGGGACAGTTCTACTATGGCTACACCTTC | CASSEPGQFYYGYTF | TRBD1 | many | TRBJ1-2 | TRBV6-1
TGTGCCAGTAGCCCGACAGGGGGCGCGAGTTACCGAAACACCGGGGAGCTGTTTTTT | CASSPTGGASYRNTGELFF | TRBD1 | few | TRBJ2-2 | TRBV19
TGTGCCAGCAGTTTGAAGAACATGAACACTGAAGCTTTCTTT | CASSLKNMNTEAFF | NA | many | TRBJ1-1 | TRBV28
TGTGCCAGCACATTGGACCAAAGACTCAGCAGCTTAAACTATGGCTACACCTTC | CASTLDQRLSSLNYGYTF | NA | many | TRBJ1-2 | TRBV28
TGTGCCAGCAGCCAAACTAGGAATTCACCCCTCCACTTT | CASSQTRNSPLHF | NA | NA | TRBJ1-6 | TRBV3-1
TGTGCCAGCAGTTTTACAACGGGGACCCAGTACTTC | CASSFTTGTQYF | NA | many | TRBJ2-5 | TRBV28
TGTGCCCGCAGCCCCGGGGCCTCGTACCAAGAGACCCAGTACTTC | CARSPGASYQETQYF | NA | NA | TRBJ2-5 | TRBV5-4
TGCAGTGCTAGAGTATACCTTTCACACAAGCCCTACGAGCAGTACTTC | CSARVYLSHKPYEQYF | NA | NA | TRBJ2-7 | TRBV20-1
TGTGCCAGCAGTTTACTCACAGGGGGCGAAGTAGCCGGGGAGCTGTTTTTT | CASSLLTGGEVAGELFF | TRBD1 | NA | TRBJ2-2 | TRBV12-3/TRBV12-4
TGCGCCAGCAGCCGCGGCGTGGGGAACACTGAAGCTTTCTTT | CASSRGVGNTEAFF | NA | many | TRBJ1-1 | TRBV4-3
TGTGCCAGCGAGGGGACTCTCGGGGAGACCCAGTACTTC | CASEGTLGETQYF | NA | many | TRBJ2-5 | TRBV6-1
TGTGCCAGCACCTCGGGACTAGGGAACACTGAAGCTTTCTTT | CASTSGLGNTEAFF | NA | once | TRBJ1-1 | TRBV12-3/TRBV12-4
TGTGCCAGCAGACTCGGACAGGGTTATTCACCCCTCCACTTT | CASRLGQGYSPLHF | TRBD1 | NA | TRBJ1-6 | TRBV2
TGTGCCAGCAGCTTGGATTTGGGAGGGACATCGGTCCGGGGTGAAGCTTTCTTT | CASSLDLGGTSVRGEAFF | NA | few | TRBJ1-1 | TRBV5-6
TGTGCCAGCAGCTTAGGAGGACTACCCCTCACAGATACGCAGTATTTT | CASSLGGLPLTDTQYF | NA | few | TRBJ2-3 | TRBV11-2
TGTGCCAGCAGCGTGGGGACTTCAACTAATGAAAAACTGTTTTTT | CASSVGTSTNEKLFF | NA | NA | TRBJ1-4 | TRBV9
TGTGCCTGTAACCAATTTCAGTTGGGGACAATGCATAATTCACCCCTCCACTTT | CACNQFQLGTMHNSPLHF | NA | few | TRBJ1-6 | TRBV30
TGTGCCAGCAGCCCCTCCGGGGTCCTTGGCACAGATACGCAGTATTTT | CASSPSGVLGTDTQYF | NA | NA | TRBJ2-3 | TRBV3-1
TGTGCCACCAGCAGCTCCGGGCAGGGACTCTGGACCCAGTACTTC | CATSSSGQGLWTQYF | NA | few | TRBJ2-5 | TRBV15
TGTGCCACCAGCCTACGGGGCAATCCCGGCTACACCTTC | CATSLRGNPGYTF | NA | NA | TRBJ1-2 | TRBV15
TGTGCCAGCAGAAGGGACAGCACAGATACGCAGTATTTT | CASRRDSTDTQYF | NA | NA | TRBJ2-3 | TRBV6-2/TRBV6-3
TGTGCCAGTACGAAGGCAAGCAATAGCAATCAGCCCCAGCATTTT | CASTKASNSNQPQHF | NA | NA | TRBJ1-5 | TRBV19
TGTGCCTGGAGGGGACAGGGGACTGACTACACCTTC | CAWRGQGTDYTF | TRBD1 | many | TRBJ1-2 | TRBV30
TGCGCCAGCAGCTTGAGTGTTAGCAGCGAGCAGTACTTC | CASSLSVSSEQYF | NA | many | TRBJ2-7 | TRBV5-1
TGTGCCAGCAGCAGACGGACAGGGAATGTGGAGACCCAGTACTTC | CASSRRTGNVETQYF | TRBD1 | many | TRBJ2-5 | TRBV7-2
TGCAGTGCTAGCTCCCCCGAAAAGAAGCAGTACTTC | CSASSPEKKQYF | NA | many | TRBJ2-7 | TRBV20-1
TGTGCCAGCAGTATATCAACGGGGCCACAAGAGACCCAGTACTTC | CASSISTGPQETQYF | NA | many | TRBJ2-5 | TRBV27
TGTGCCAGCAGCCCGGGACAGGGTTATGCCTACAATGAGCAGTTCTTC | CASSPGQGYAYNEQFF | TRBD1 | NA | TRBJ2-1 | TRBV7-9
TGTGCCAGCAGCTGGACAACGTACGAGCAGTACTTC | CASSWTTYEQYF | NA | many | TRBJ2-7 | TRBV7-2
TGTGCCAGCAGCGGGTTCAGGGCCGGGGCCAACGTCCTGACTTTC | CASSGFRAGANVLTF | NA | NA | TRBJ2-6 | TRBV9
TGCAGCGTTGGGGCACAGGGAGGTACGGCTGGAAACACCATATATTTT | CSVGAQGGTAGNTIYF | NA | NA | TRBJ1-3 | TRBV29-1
TGTGCCAGCATCGACGGGGAGGGCACCTCCTACGAGCAGTACTTC | CASIDGEGTSYEQYF | TRBD2 | few | TRBJ2-7 | TRBV11-2
TGTGCCAGCAGTTTATCTATGGGACTAGCGGGAGTATCGGACGAGCAGTACTTC | CASSLSMGLAGVSDEQYF | TRBD2 | many | TRBJ2-7 | TRBV28
TGCAGTGCCGTACGAGGCAGCAATCAGCCCCAGCATTTT | CSAVRGSNQPQHF | NA | many | TRBJ1-5 | TRBV20-1
TGCAGTGCTAGAGTCCTAGCGGGAGGCTCAGATACGCAGTATTTT | CSARVLAGGSDTQYF | TRBD2 | NA | TRBJ2-3 | TRBV20-1
TGCAGTGCTAGAAACCCTGGACGGCACGAGCAGTACTTC | CSARNPGRHEQYF | NA | few | TRBJ2-7 | TRBV20-1